A single T cell receptor (beta chain) is shown here with its context. Profiled with immunoSEQ multiplex PCR; TCRdb holds only in-frame clones, not every one. Among about 250,000 clones listed, under 85% were seen once. With 0 bases removed from V and 6 bases from J, the gap between germline ends came to 11 bases. The CDR3 length is 14 residues. Germline V CDR1 and CDR2: MNHNS, SASEGT. These data come from a study of blood T cell repertoires in COVID-19. J is TRBJ1-2 and V is TRBV6-1; D is undetermined. This receptor was obtained from a woman between 40 and 50 years old with active or convalescent COVID-19. The specimen was peripheral blood. CDR3 sequence: CASSEAPRGHGYTF. The CDR3 nucleotides read TGTGCCAGCAGTGAAGCGCCCCGAGGCCATGGCTACACCTTC.